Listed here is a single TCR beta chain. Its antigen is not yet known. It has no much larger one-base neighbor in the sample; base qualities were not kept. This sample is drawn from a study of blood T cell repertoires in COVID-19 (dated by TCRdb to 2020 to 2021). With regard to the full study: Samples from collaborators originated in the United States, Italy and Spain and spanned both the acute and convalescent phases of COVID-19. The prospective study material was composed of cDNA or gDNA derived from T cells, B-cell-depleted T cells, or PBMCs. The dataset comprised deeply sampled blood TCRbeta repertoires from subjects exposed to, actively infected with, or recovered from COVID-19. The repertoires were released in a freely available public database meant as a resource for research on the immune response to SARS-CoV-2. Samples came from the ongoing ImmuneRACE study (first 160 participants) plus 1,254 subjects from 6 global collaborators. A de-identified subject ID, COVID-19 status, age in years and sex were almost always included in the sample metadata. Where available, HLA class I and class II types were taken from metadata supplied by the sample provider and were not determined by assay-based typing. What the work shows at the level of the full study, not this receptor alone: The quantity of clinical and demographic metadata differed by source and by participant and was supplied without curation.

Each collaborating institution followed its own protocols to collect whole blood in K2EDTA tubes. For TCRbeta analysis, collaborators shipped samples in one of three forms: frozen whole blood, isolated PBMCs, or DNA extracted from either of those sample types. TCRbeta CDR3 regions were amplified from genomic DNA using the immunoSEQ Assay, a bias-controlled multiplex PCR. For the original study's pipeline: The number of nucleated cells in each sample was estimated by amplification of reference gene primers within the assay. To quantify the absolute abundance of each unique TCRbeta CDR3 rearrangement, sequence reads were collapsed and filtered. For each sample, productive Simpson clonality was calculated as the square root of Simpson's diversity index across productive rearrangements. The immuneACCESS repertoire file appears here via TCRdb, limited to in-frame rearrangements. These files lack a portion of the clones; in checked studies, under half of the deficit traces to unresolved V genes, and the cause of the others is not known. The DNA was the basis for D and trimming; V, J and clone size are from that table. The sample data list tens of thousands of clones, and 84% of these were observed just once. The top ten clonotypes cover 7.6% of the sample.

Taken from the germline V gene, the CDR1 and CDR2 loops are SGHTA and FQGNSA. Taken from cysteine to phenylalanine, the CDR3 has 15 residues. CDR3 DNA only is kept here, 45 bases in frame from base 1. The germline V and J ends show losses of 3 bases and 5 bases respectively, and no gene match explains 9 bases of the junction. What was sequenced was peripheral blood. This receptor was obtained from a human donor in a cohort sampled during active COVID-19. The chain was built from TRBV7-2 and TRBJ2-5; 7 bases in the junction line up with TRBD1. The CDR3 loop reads CASSFGRDSLETQYF. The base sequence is TGTGCCAGCAGCTTTGGACGGGACAGTTTGGAGACCCAGTACTTC.